This TCR beta chain was identified during a study of blood T cells in healthy people across ages. This clonotype was detected only a few times. This CDR3 has 15 residues. The V gene end was trimmed by 5 bases and the J gene end by 0 bases; junction bases not matched to a gene: 1. Looked up from germline, CDR1 is DFQATT and CDR2 is SNEGSKA (reference sequence). Donor samples were obtained from healthy Caucasian individuals from Russia, aged 6 to 90. Drawn from each donor were roughly 10 milliliters of peripheral blood. Together with a sample-barcoded 5' primer, a J-beta primer mix was included in a second PCR lasting about 6 to 11 cycles. TCRdb passed the 5' RACE reads through MiXCR, listing each CDR3 protein once. This table holds 650,000 to 1,000,000 distinct CDR3 sequences, roughly 34% found once.

The V gene is TRBV20-1, the J gene TRBJ2-1; TRBD2 agrees at 13 bases. The source of this sequence is a man between 18 and 35 years old in good health. Sequencing used blood. The CDR3 nucleotides read TGCAGTGCTGGGACTAGCGGGATCTCCTACAATGAGCAGTTCTTC. Residues: CSAGTSGISYNEQFF.